One and the same sample provided the 18 T cell receptor beta chains below, sequenced in a study of PD-L1 blockade in urothelial cancer. Method: immunoSEQ multiplex PCR; TCRdb's copy keeps in-frame clones and lacks some. This table has 90,000 to 130,000 clones, 75% to 95% appearing once. Time point: peripheral blood 6 weeks after treatment start. Sequences were derived from PBMCs, sampled around atezolizumab (anti-PD-L1) treatment. The source is a man in his fifties or sixties with urothelial cancer.

V gene TRBV21-1 combines with J gene TRBJ2-3; whether TRBD2, the table's D call, matches the DNA was not checked. TRBV21-1 is given as a pseudogene. The CDR3 covers 15 residues. The CDR3 reads CASSKAPSPTDTQYF. CDR3 bases: TGTGCCAGCAGCAAAGCCCCTAGCCCCACAGATACGCAGTATTTT.

The chain combines TRBV11-2 with TRBJ1-4; 7 bases align to TRBD1. The CDR3 consists of 15 residues. V gave up 5 bases and J gave up 8 bases; unmatched junction bases: 11. Germline CDR1 reads SGHAT; CDR2 reads FQNNGV. The CDR3 region is CASSTTGFGGEKLFF. In DNA form, the CDR3 reads TGTGCCAGCAGCACGACAGGGTTTGGCGGAGAAAAACTGTTTTTT.

The count of this clone is one. The chain carries TRBV5-4 and TRBJ2-5, with 11 bases identical to TRBD1. The CDR3 covers 15 residues. CDR1 is SGHNT, CDR2 YYREEE, per germline (reference sequence). Trimming took 5 bases from V and 2 from J; bases not matched to a gene: 5. The chain's CDR3 is CASRPGTGGQETQYF. The CDR3 region has the DNA TGTGCCAGCAGACCCGGGACAGGGGGGCAAGAGACCCAGTACTTC.

This clone was detected only once. Here the CDR3 DNA reads TGTGCCAGCAGTGAATTCACTAGCGGAGACACAGATACGCAGTATTTT. This encodes CASSEFTSGDTDTQYF. The genes are TRBV25-1 and TRBJ2-3; the match to TRBD2 covers 8 bases. The CDR3 covers 16 residues. Unmatched junction bases numbered 5, after V lost 1 base and J lost 2 bases. Germline V gives CDR1 MGHDK, CDR2 SYGVNS.

The V and J genes are TRBV5-6 and TRBJ2-1; TRBD1 aligns across 7 bases. The CDR3 contains 14 residues. V was pared by 3 bases and J by 6 bases, with 6 bases of the junction left unmatched. CDR1 SGHDT and CDR2 YYEEEE come from the germline V gene. In nucleotides, the CDR3 is TGTGCCAGCAGCTCCCCCAGGGGGAGCAATGAGCAGTTCTTC. Its translation is CASSSPRGSNEQFF.

V is TRBV4-3 and J is TRBJ2-3, with TRBD2 identical over 7 bases. Per the germline V gene, CDR1 is LGHNA and CDR2 is YSLEER. Germline trimming cut 0 bases from V and 5 bases from J; bases unmatched to any gene: 8. The CDR3 is made up of 16 amino acids. In DNA, the CDR3 is TGCGCCAGCAGCCAAGAACCGGGAGGATATAAAGATACGCAGTATTTT. Encoded protein: CASSQEPGGYKDTQYF.

The rearrangement links TRBV5-4 to TRBJ2-3, with TRBD1 matching 7 bases. Looked up from germline, CDR1 is SGHNT and CDR2 is YYREEE (reference sequence). The CDR3 consists of 18 residues. J was trimmed by 0 bases and V by 4 bases; bases with no gene match: 14. The CDR3 sequence is CASSPSKRQGLSTDTQYF. CDR3 nucleotide sequence: TGTGCCAGCAGCCCGAGTAAAAGACAGGGCCTGAGCACAGATACGCAGTATTTT.

The chain combines TRBV7-3 with TRBJ2-3, with TRBD2 matching over 13 bases. Trimming removed 3 bases from V and 7 bases from J; junction bases left unmatched: 4. Germline V gives CDR1 SGHTA, CDR2 FQGTGA. The CDR3 runs to 15 residues. The CDR3 here is CASSFGTSGEYTQYF. CDR3 nucleotide sequence: TGTGCCAGCAGCTTCGGGACTAGCGGGGAATATACGCAGTATTTT.

This clone was seen a single time. This chain uses TRBV7-2 with TRBJ2-2; D is possibly TRBD1 (5 bases). Trimming removed 6 bases from V and 0 bases from J, with 5 bases in between. The CDR3 contains 13 residues. The germline V gene encodes CDR1 SGHTA and CDR2 FQGNSA. CDR3 residues: CASRTANTGELFF. The CDR3 DNA follows: TGTGCCAGCAGGACAGCGAACACCGGGGAGCTGTTTTTT.

The genes are TRBV7-2 and TRBJ1-2; TRBD1 aligns across 9 bases. The germline V gene has CDR1 SGHTA and CDR2 FQGNSA. The V gene end was trimmed by 1 base and the J gene end by 1 base; junction bases not matched to a gene: 7. The CDR3 covers 17 residues. The CDR3 coding sequence is TGTGCCAGCAGCTTAGTAGGGGGGACAGGGTATAACTATGGCTACACCTTC. It specifies CASSLVGGTGYNYGYTF.

DNA for the CDR3: TGCGCCAGCAGCCGGGGCGGGGGCGCGAACACCGGGGAGCTGTTTTTT. Protein product: CASSRGGGANTGELFF. The chain employs TRBV4-3 and TRBJ2-2, with D possibly matching TRBD2 (7 bases). The CDR3 extends over 16 amino acids. With 4 bases removed from V and 0 bases from J, the gap between germline ends came to 12 bases. Germline V CDR1 and CDR2: LGHNA, YSLEER.

The CDR3: CASSLLTSGIYEQYF. For the CDR3, the DNA is TGCGCCAGCAGCTTGCTGACTAGCGGGATCTACGAGCAGTACTTC. This chain connects TRBV5-1 to TRBJ2-7; TRBD2 matches 11 bases. The CDR3 covers 15 residues. Trimming cost V 1 base and J 3 bases; bases outside gene matches: 3. CDR1 is SGHRS and CDR2 is YFSETQ in the germline V gene.

This chain uses TRBV9 with TRBJ2-5; 9 positions agree with TRBD2. V was clipped by 3 bases and J by 5 bases; unmatched bases: 11. Germline V gene data show CDR1 as SGDLS and CDR2 as YYNGEE. This CDR3 comprises 16 residues. CDR3 DNA sequence: TGTGCCAGCAGCGCAGCGGGGGGCCCAACCGGGGAGACCCAGTACTTC. It encodes CASSAAGGPTGETQYF.

The J gene is TRBJ1-3, the V gene TRBV6-5, with 7 bases aligning to TRBD1. This CDR3 spans 15 amino acids. The V segment lost 2 bases and the J segment 2 bases; nucleotides outside the gene matches: 3. Germline V CDR1 and CDR2: MNHEY, SVGAGI. The CDR3 loop is CASSYVQGPGNTIYF. The CDR3 DNA reads TGTGCCAGCAGTTACGTACAGGGGCCTGGAAACACCATATATTTT.

The chain couples TRBV4-3 to TRBJ2-7; 11 bases line up with TRBD2. Per the germline V gene, CDR1 is LGHNA and CDR2 is YSLEER. The V and J ends lost 4 bases and 5 bases, in that order; junction bases with no gene match: 7. This CDR3 comprises 15 residues. The CDR3 sequence is CASSPETSGIDEQYF. CDR3 coding DNA: TGCGCCAGCAGCCCAGAGACTAGCGGGATTGACGAGCAGTACTTC.

V usage is TRBV2 and J usage is TRBJ2-3, with 8 bases matching TRBD2. V shed 8 bases, J shed 3 bases, and the junction held 4 bases outside the gene matches. CDR1 SNHLY and CDR2 FYNNEI come from the germline V gene. The CDR3 has 13 residues. The CDR3 coding sequence is TGTGCCAGCGCGGGGGGACTTACAGATACGCAGTATTTT. Translation: CASAGGLTDTQYF.

The J gene is TRBJ2-7, the V gene TRBV7-3, with a possible D match to TRBD2 (6 bases). Trimming removed 5 bases at V and 0 bases at J, with 11 bases between. The CDR3 loop spans 14 amino acids. Germline lookup yields CDR1 SGHTA and CDR2 FQGTGA. The CDR3 DNA reads TGTGCCAGCAGCCCCGGGCGGGGCTCCTACGAGCAGTACTTC. It yields the protein CASSPGRGSYEQYF.

The CDR3 loop is CASIWTGAHTEAFF. CDR3 DNA: TGTGCCAGTATTTGGACAGGGGCGCACACTGAAGCTTTCTTT. The chain links TRBV19 to TRBJ1-1, with 9 bases lining up with TRBD1. The germline V gene encodes CDR1 LNHDA and CDR2 SQIVND (reference sequence). V lost 7 bases, J lost 3 bases, and 6 bases stayed unmatched. The CDR3 sequence is 14 residues long.